This TCR beta chain appears in the sequencing data of a study of CD8+ T cells in alopecia areata. As regards this clone: Its target is not known.

RNA extraction was followed by reverse transcription into cDNA, which acted as the sequencing template. Clones were read by immunoSEQ multiplex PCR, and TCRdb kept only the in-frame ones, dropping some. The sample yields 100,000 to 150,000 clones, over 60% seen once. Treatment reported: oral pan-JAK inhibitor, 5-10 mg twice daily. Study results and limitations: Among the top 100, expanded CD8+ clones, as well as scalp clonality, were significantly decreased by tofacitinib.

The V gene lost 3 bases and the J gene lost 7 bases, with 14 bases spanning the gap. This CDR3 contains 15 residues. Germline CDR1 reads SGDLS; CDR2 reads YYNGEE. The source material was CD4+ T cells sorted from blood, sampled at week 4, from a patient treated with tofacitinib. The chain joins TRBV9 to TRBJ1-6; D not resolved. The receptor was isolated from a human donor with alopecia areata. In DNA, the CDR3 is TGTGCCAGCAGCGAGGAGATTGATTCAAATTCACCCCTCCACTTT. It is translated as CASSEEIDSNSPLHF. Complete variable domain (other parts from reference TRBV9 and TRBJ1-6): DSGVTQTPKHLITATGQRVTLRCSPRSGDLSVYWYQQSLDQGLQFLIQYYNGEERAKGNILERFSAQQFPDLHSELNLSSLELGDSALYFCASSEEIDSNSPLHFGNGTRLTVT.